This is a list of T cell receptor beta chains from one sample in a study of blood T cell repertoires in COVID-19. The repertoire was sequenced with immunoSEQ multiplex PCR; TCRdb's copy has only in-frame clones and lacks some. The sample yields 100,000 to 150,000 clones, over 60% seen once. Input material: peripheral blood. The receptors derive from a woman in her 70s with acute or convalescent COVID-19. The CDR3 runs from the conserved cysteine through the conserved F or W. The D gene is left open where the match is weak. Clone size is stated in some rows and not others, as once, few, many or a class when expanded.

V gene	J gene	clone size	D gene	CDR3 DNA	CDR3 protein
TRBV7-6	TRBJ2-1	NA	TRBD2	TGTGCCAGCAGCTCGCCACTAGCGGGGGGTTACAATGAGCAGTTCTTC	CASSSPLAGGYNEQFF
TRBV14	TRBJ2-5	NA	TRBD1	TGTGCCAGCAGCCAGACAGGGATCTTTCAAGAGACCCAGTACTTC	CASSQTGIFQETQYF
TRBV28	TRBJ2-3	NA	TRBD2	TGTGCCAGCAGTTTTATAGCGGGAGTTAGCACAGATACGCAGTATTTT	CASSFIAGVSTDTQYF
TRBV18	TRBJ2-1	NA	TRBD2	TGTGCCAGCTCACCTTACGCTTCCACTAGCGGGAGCTCCTACAATGAGCAGTTCTTC	CASSPYASTSGSSYNEQFF
TRBV9	TRBJ2-1	NA	NA	TGTGCCAGCAGCGTCGCGGGGTACGGTGAGCAGTTCTTC	CASSVAGYGEQFF
TRBV27	TRBJ1-5	NA	NA	TGTGCCAGCAGTTACAAGAGCAATCAGCCCCAGCATTTT	CASSYKSNQPQHF
TRBV11-2	TRBJ1-1	NA	NA	TGTGCCAGCAGCTTATATTCCTATAACACTGAAGCTTTCTTT	CASSLYSYNTEAFF
TRBV5-4	TRBJ2-3	NA	TRBD1	TGTGCCAGCAGCTCGGGACAGTTTTTCGCAGATACGCAGTATTTT	CASSSGQFFADTQYF
TRBV7-2	TRBJ2-2	NA	TRBD1	TGTGCCAGCAGCAACAGGGGTACGAACACCGGGGAGCTGTTTTTT	CASSNRGTNTGELFF
TRBV28	TRBJ1-1	once	NA	TGTGCCAGCACTCTCCCCCAGGGCGGGGAGGAAGCTTTCTTT	CASTLPQGGEEAFF
TRBV6-5	TRBJ2-1	NA	NA	TGTGCCAGCAGCCGTAGCGGAAAGGTCAGCAATGAGCAGTTCTTC	CASSRSGKVSNEQFF
TRBV12-5	TRBJ2-3	NA	TRBD2	TGTGCTAGTGGTTTGGTACAGACTAGCGGAGATACGCAGTATTTT	CASGLVQTSGDTQYF
TRBV6-4	TRBJ1-1	NA	TRBD1	TGTGCCAGCAGGGTGACAGGGGCGAACACTGAAGCTTTCTTT	CASRVTGANTEAFF
TRBV5-6	TRBJ2-3	NA	NA	TGTGCCAGCAGCTTCGGACTAAACACACAAGATACGCAGTATTTT	CASSFGLNTQDTQYF
TRBV18	TRBJ1-2	NA	NA	TGTGCCAGCTCACCCAATATTCAGACAGGAATTTATGGCTACACCTTC	CASSPNIQTGIYGYTF
TRBV5-8	TRBJ1-6	NA	NA	TGTGCCAGCAGCTTGCCGGGAAATTCACCCCTCCACTTT	CASSLPGNSPLHF
TRBV20-1	TRBJ2-5	NA	TRBD2	TGCAGTGCTAGTCAGCGGGAGGGCCATGAGACCCAGTACTTC	CSASQREGHETQYF
TRBV6-5	TRBJ2-1	NA	NA	TGTGCCAGCAGTTACGTGGTGGGGAGATACAATGAGCAGTTCTTC	CASSYVVGRYNEQFF
TRBV7-3	TRBJ2-3	NA	NA	TGTGCCAGCAGCTTCGGGAGTAGGGGCACAGATACGCAGTATTTT	CASSFGSRGTDTQYF
TRBV6-1	TRBJ1-5	NA	NA	TGTGCCAGCAGTGAAGCTATGTTGGGAGGCAATCAGCCCCAGCATTTT	CASSEAMLGGNQPQHF
TRBV9	TRBJ2-1	NA	TRBD2	TGTGCCAGCAGCGTAGAAGCTAGCGGGACCTACAATGAGCAGTTCTTC	CASSVEASGTYNEQFF
TRBV10-3	TRBJ1-1	NA	NA	TGTGCCATCAGTGGGGTGGGACAAGTGGTGAACACTGAAGCTTTCTTT	CAISGVGQVVNTEAFF
TRBV18	TRBJ1-1	NA	TRBD1	TGTGCCAGCTCACCATCGGACAGGGTCGGAGCTTTCTTT	CASSPSDRVGAFF
TRBV5-1	TRBJ2-7	NA	NA	TGCGCCAGCAGCTTCGGTACGTTGGTCGACGAGCAGTACTTC	CASSFGTLVDEQYF
TRBV30	TRBJ1-5	NA	NA	TGTGCCTGGAGTGTACTTGGAACAGGCTCCGTTCAGCCCCAGCATTTT	CAWSVLGTGSVQPQHF
TRBV2	TRBJ1-6	NA	NA	TGTGCCAGCAGCCCGGATGTGATTGGAGATAATTCACCCCTCCACTTT	CASSPDVIGDNSPLHF
TRBV30	TRBJ2-3	NA	TRBD2	TGTGCCTGGAGTGGAGGACTAGCGGTAAACACAGATACGCAGTATTTT	CAWSGGLAVNTDTQYF
TRBV7-7	TRBJ2-5	NA	TRBD1	TGTGCTAGCAGCTCAGGGACAGGTTTGGAGACCCAGTACTTC	CASSSGTGLETQYF
TRBV18	TRBJ1-1	NA	TRBD1	TGTGCCAGCTCAGGGGGGACAGGGGGCGGCACTGAAGCTTTCTTT	CASSGGTGGGTEAFF
TRBV12-5	TRBJ2-7	NA	NA	TGTGCTAGTGGTTTGAGCCCGACAGTTACTTTTCCCTACGAGCAGTACTTC	CASGLSPTVTFPYEQYF
TRBV5-1	TRBJ1-2	NA	TRBD1	TGCGCCAGCAGCCTGGGACAGGGGGTCGGCTATGGCTACACCTTC	CASSLGQGVGYGYTF
TRBV5-1	TRBJ2-3	NA	NA	TGCGCCAGCAGCTCCGGGACTGCCACAGATACGCAGTATTTT	CASSSGTATDTQYF
TRBV2	TRBJ1-2	NA	TRBD1	TGTGCCAGCAGCGATGACAGGGCTAACTATGGCTACACCTTC	CASSDDRANYGYTF
TRBV15	TRBJ2-7	NA	NA	TGTGCCACCAGCAGGGAAGGGCGGGGCACCCACGAGCAGTACTTC	CATSREGRGTHEQYF
TRBV28	TRBJ1-4	NA	TRBD1	TGTGCCAGCAGCCCGGGACAGGGTCGGGAAAAACTGTTTTTT	CASSPGQGREKLFF
TRBV6-5	TRBJ2-7	NA	NA	TGTGCCAGCAGCCCCGGGACTCCGACCTACGAGCAGTACTTC	CASSPGTPTYEQYF
TRBV5-1	TRBJ1-4	NA	NA	TGCGCCAGCAGCCCGGAGAGAAGAAATGAAAAACTGTTTTTT	CASSPERRNEKLFF
TRBV25-1	TRBJ1-1	NA	TRBD1	TGTGCCAGCAGTTTGGCAGGGGGCATGAACACTGAAGCTTTCTTT	CASSLAGGMNTEAFF
TRBV11-2	TRBJ2-1	NA	NA	TGTGCCAGCAGCCCTGCGGGGCGGGGTATCTCCTACAATGAGCAGTTCTTC	CASSPAGRGISYNEQFF
TRBV5-4	TRBJ2-6	NA	NA	TGTGCCAGCAGCGCCGGAGGGTCTGGGGCCAACGTCCTGACTTTC	CASSAGGSGANVLTF
TRBV19	TRBJ1-2	NA	NA	TGTGCCAGTAGTATCCAGTTCGGAGTGGGCTACACCTTC	CASSIQFGVGYTF
TRBV27	TRBJ2-1	NA	TRBD2	TGTGCCAGCTACCCTGCGGGGGGGCCGAACAATGAGCAGTTCTTC	CASYPAGGPNNEQFF
TRBV18	TRBJ1-1	few	NA	TGTGCCAGCTCCCGCGACAGCCTTCCATCAATGAACACTGAAGCTTTCTTT	CASSRDSLPSMNTEAFF
TRBV6-2/TRBV6-3	TRBJ1-5	NA	TRBD1	TGTGCCAGCAGTTATACCGGGACAGGGTTAAATCAGCCCCAGCATTTT	CASSYTGTGLNQPQHF
TRBV6-1	TRBJ2-2	NA	NA	TGTGCCAGCAGTGAACTGGGGCTGGGGACCGGGGAGCTGTTTTTT	CASSELGLGTGELFF
TRBV7-8	TRBJ1-4	NA	NA	TGTGCCAGCAGCTCTTACTCAGGGCTTACTAATGAAAAACTGTTTTTT	CASSSYSGLTNEKLFF
TRBV7-6	TRBJ1-6	NA	TRBD1	TGTGCCAGCAGCCCTAGGGCCGGGGACAGGGCGTTTGCTTATAATTCACCCCTCCACTTT	CASSPRAGDRAFAYNSPLHF
TRBV6-5	TRBJ2-5	many	TRBD1	TGTGCCAGCAGTAGGGGACAGATTCAAGAGACCCAGTACTTC	CASSRGQIQETQYF